Listed below are T cell receptor beta chains from one sample, sequenced in a study of metastatic and nonmetastatic thyroid tumors. TCRdb ran MiXCR on the PCR reads. This table has about 40,000 clones, about 13% appearing once. The sequenced material came from blood. Receptors originate from a female donor with papillary thyroid cancer or a benign thyroid nodule (not recorded which). Some clones in this sample may be carry-over from other donors' samples. Each CDR3 is given with its conserved first and last residue. D genes are given only for firm matches. Rows give clone size only sometimes, using once, few, many, or a class for an expanded clone.

TRBV2	TRBD1	15	TRBJ2-7	many	TGTGCCAGCACCTACCAGGGGGCAGCCCCCGTCGAGCAGTACTTC	CASTYQGAAPVEQYF
TRBV6-5	NA	16	TRBJ1-5	many	TGTGCCAGCAGTTACACGGGGGTTCATAGCAATCAGCCCCAGCATTTT	CASSYTGVHSNQPQHF
TRBV11-3	NA	15	TRBJ1-5	many	TGTGCCAGCAGAACAGGGTACGGTAGCAATCAGCCCCAGCATTTT	CASRTGYGSNQPQHF
TRBV6-4	TRBD1	12	TRBJ1-1	few	TGTGCCAGCAGCGGACAGGGGGTTGAAGCTTTCTTT	CASSGQGVEAFF
TRBV11-3	NA	15	TRBJ2-3	NA	TGTGCCAGCAGCCGCGGGACTTTCTTTGGAGATACGCAGTATTTT	CASSRGTFFGDTQYF
TRBV28	NA	13	TRBJ2-2	many	TGTGCCAGCACCCCCGCCTTTACACAGGAGCTGTTTTTT	CASTPAFTQELFF
TRBV3-1	NA	15	TRBJ1-3	many	TGTGCCAGCAGCCAAGAACCCCGGACGGCAAACACCATATATTTT	CASSQEPRTANTIYF
TRBV12-3/TRBV12-4	NA	15	TRBJ1-1	NA	TGTGCCAGCAGTTTAAGGGGACGTACTAACACTGAAGCTTTCTTT	CASSLRGRTNTEAFF
TRBV19	NA	13	TRBJ1-2	many	TGTGCCAGTAGCGTCGACAGGTTTTATGGCTACACCTTC	CASSVDRFYGYTF
TRBV7-9	NA	14	TRBJ1-2	many	TGTGCCAGCAGCTTAGAGGGGGGCGGCTATGGCTACACCTTC	CASSLEGGGYGYTF
TRBV11-2	NA	13	TRBJ2-7	many	TGTGCCAGCAGCTCCCACCCTGTGTACGAGCAGTACTTC	CASSSHPVYEQYF
TRBV15	TRBD2	17	TRBJ2-7	many	TGTGCCGATCCTGAGGGGGTAGAAAAGCGGGAGGACGGCGAGCAGTACTTC	CADPEGVEKREDGEQYF
TRBV3-1	NA	15	TRBJ1-6	many	TGTGCCAGCAGCCAAGGGGGAACTTTGAGTTCACCCCTCCACTTT	CASSQGGTLSSPLHF
TRBV11-3	TRBD1	18	TRBJ2-1	many	TGTGCCAGCAGCTCGGACCCTACAGGGGCCGCCGACTACAATGAGCAGTTCTTC	CASSSDPTGAADYNEQFF
TRBV20-1	NA	12	TRBJ2-7	many	TGCAGTGCTCAAAGGGGGTACTACGAGCAGTACTTC	CSAQRGYYEQYF
TRBV7-9	NA	13	TRBJ2-1	NA	TGTGCCAGCAGCTCTACCAGGCTGAATGAGCAGTTCTTC	CASSSTRLNEQFF
TRBV25-1	NA	16	TRBJ1-3	many	TGTGCCAGCAGTGGTCCCTGGTTTCCATACTCTGACACCATATATTTT	CASSGPWFPYSDTIYF
TRBV6-1	TRBD1	12	TRBJ1-2	many	TGTGCCAGCCAGGGGGGCGCGGGGGGCTACACCTTC	CASQGGAGGYTF
TRBV6-4	TRBD2	13	TRBJ2-2	medium-sized	TGTGCCAGCAGTGAGCGGGAGCACGGGGAGCTGTTTTTT	CASSEREHGELFF
TRBV6-1	NA	13	TRBJ2-7	many	TGTGCCAGCAGAGGGGGAGAGGACTTCGAGCAGTACTTC	CASRGGEDFEQYF
TRBV4-1	NA	12	TRBJ2-1	many	TGCGCCAGCAGCCAAGGCTACAATGAGCAGTTCTTC	CASSQGYNEQFF
TRBV6-5	TRBD2	16	TRBJ2-7	many	TGTGCCAGCAGTTACTCGTGGCTAGCGGGAGGTCACGAGCAGTACTTC	CASSYSWLAGGHEQYF
TRBV12-3/TRBV12-4	NA	13	TRBJ2-7	NA	TGTGCCAGCAGTCCCTCGGGGGACGCGGATCAGTACTTC	CASSPSGDADQYF
TRBV6-1	NA	13	TRBJ1-2	few	TGTGCCAGCAGACAGACAACTAACTATGGCTACACCTTC	CASRQTTNYGYTF
TRBV11-2	NA	16	TRBJ2-5	many	TGTGCCAGCAGCTTAGGGGCGGGGACAGTCCAAGAGACCCAGTACTTC	CASSLGAGTVQETQYF
TRBV7-2	NA	13	TRBJ1-2	few	TGTGCCAGCAGCTGGGGGAGGGCGGATGGCTACACCTTC	CASSWGRADGYTF
TRBV4-2	NA	18	TRBJ2-7	many	TGTGCCAGCAGCCAAGAGAGAACCAGCGGAGGGTTCTCCTACGAGCAGTACTTC	CASSQERTSGGFSYEQYF
TRBV4-1	NA	14	TRBJ2-2	NA	TGCGCCAGCAGCCTGGCTGAGAGGACCGGGGAGCTGTTTTTT	CASSLAERTGELFF
TRBV30	NA	14	TRBJ1-1	many	TGTGCCTGGAGCAAGGGGGTTGGGAACACTGAAGCTTTCTTT	CAWSKGVGNTEAFF
TRBV24-1	NA	13	TRBJ2-6	many	TGTGCCACCAAGGGGGCTGGGGCCAACGTCCTGACTTTC	CATKGAGANVLTF
TRBV10-1	NA	13	TRBJ1-6	many	TGCGCCAGCAGTGTAACAGAGGGTTCACCCCTCCACTTT	CASSVTEGSPLHF
TRBV18	NA	15	TRBJ2-7	many	TGTGCCAGCTCACCGACCGGGACGGTATCCTACGAGCAGTACTTC	CASSPTGTVSYEQYF
TRBV28	NA	13	TRBJ1-2	NA	TGTGCCAGCAGAGTCAAAGGGGTCGGAGGCTCCACCTTC	CASRVKGVGGSTF
TRBV6-1	NA	14	TRBJ1-1	many	TGTGCCAGCAGTACCGCACCAGGGGTCACTGGAGCTTTCTTT	CASSTAPGVTGAFF
TRBV12-3/TRBV12-4	TRBD1	16	TRBJ1-6	many	TGTGCCAGCAGCCGCGATCAGGGGGCGCGAAATTCACCCCTCCACTTT	CASSRDQGARNSPLHF
TRBV12-3/TRBV12-4	NA	12	TRBJ2-5	few	TGTGCCAGTAAGACAGATCAAGAGACCCAGTACTTC	CASKTDQETQYF
TRBV28	NA	13	TRBJ2-7	many	TGTGCCAGCAGTCACAGGGTATCCTACGAGCAGTACTTC	CASSHRVSYEQYF
TRBV6-1	NA	13	TRBJ2-7	NA	TGTGCCACAACAGGACAGTGGGGGTACGAGCAGTACTTC	CATTGQWGYEQYF
TRBV12-3/TRBV12-4	TRBD1	18	TRBJ2-1	NA	TGTGCCAGCAGGCCCGACAGGGCAAGGAACCTAAGGGACAATGAGCAGTTCTTC	CASRPDRARNLRDNEQFF
TRBV27	NA	14	TRBJ1-5	many	TGTGCCAGCAGTTTTTTTGGGGAGAAGGGGCCCCAGCATTTT	CASSFFGEKGPQHF
TRBV7-2	TRBD2	16	TRBJ2-3	many	TGTGCCAGCAGCTTAGGGGCGGGAGTGAACACAGATACGCAGTATTTT	CASSLGAGVNTDTQYF
TRBV6-1	TRBD2	14	TRBJ2-7	NA	TGTGCCAGCAGTCTCCAGGGAGGGGTCTCCGAGCAGTACTTC	CASSLQGGVSEQYF
TRBV5-1	NA	14	TRBJ2-1	many	TGCGCCAGCAGCTTGGTAGGTAGTAGCAATGAGCAGTTCTTC	CASSLVGSSNEQFF
TRBV19	NA	15	TRBJ1-1	many	TGTGCCAGTAGTATAGGTCTCCGAGTGAACACTGAAGCTTTCTTT	CASSIGLRVNTEAFF
TRBV20-1	NA	13	TRBJ2-3	many	TGCAGTGCTTACAGGGTGCGGGCAGATACGCAGTATTTT	CSAYRVRADTQYF
TRBV6-6	NA	14	TRBJ1-3	many	TGTGCCAGCAGTTACTCGATTAGCGGAAACACCATATATTTT	CASSYSISGNTIYF
TRBV5-1	NA	14	TRBJ2-3	many	TGCGCCAGCAGCTTCTACGGTCCTGGGGATACGCAGTATTTT	CASSFYGPGDTQYF
TRBV20-1	NA	13	TRBJ2-3	NA	TGCAGTGCTATTAGGGCGTATCCAGATACGCAGTATTTT	CSAIRAYPDTQYF
TRBV4-1	TRBD1	13	TRBJ1-5	NA	TGCGCCAGCAGCCCGTGGACAGGTCAGCCCCAGCATTTT	CASSPWTGQPQHF
TRBV5-1	NA	15	TRBJ1-3	many	TGCGCCAGCAGCCCCTCTCTCGGGGGAGGAAACACCATATATTTT	CASSPSLGGGNTIYF
TRBV9	TRBD2	14	TRBJ2-7	many	TGTGCCAGCACCCTAGCGGGAGGGAGTGGCGAGCAGTACTTC	CASTLAGGSGEQYF
TRBV2	NA	15	TRBJ1-4	many	TGTGCCAGCAGACCGGACCGGCTCTTGGGCGAAAAACTGTTTTTT	CASRPDRLLGEKLFF
TRBV2	TRBD1	16	TRBJ1-5	once	TGTGCCATCAGTGCATCCGGACAGGTCGGCAATCAGCCCCAGCATTTT	CAISASGQVGNQPQHF
TRBV5-5	TRBD2	16	TRBJ2-5	many	TGTGCCAGCAGCTTGGTACTAGCGGGATACCAAGAGACCCGGTACTTC	CASSLVLAGYQETRYF